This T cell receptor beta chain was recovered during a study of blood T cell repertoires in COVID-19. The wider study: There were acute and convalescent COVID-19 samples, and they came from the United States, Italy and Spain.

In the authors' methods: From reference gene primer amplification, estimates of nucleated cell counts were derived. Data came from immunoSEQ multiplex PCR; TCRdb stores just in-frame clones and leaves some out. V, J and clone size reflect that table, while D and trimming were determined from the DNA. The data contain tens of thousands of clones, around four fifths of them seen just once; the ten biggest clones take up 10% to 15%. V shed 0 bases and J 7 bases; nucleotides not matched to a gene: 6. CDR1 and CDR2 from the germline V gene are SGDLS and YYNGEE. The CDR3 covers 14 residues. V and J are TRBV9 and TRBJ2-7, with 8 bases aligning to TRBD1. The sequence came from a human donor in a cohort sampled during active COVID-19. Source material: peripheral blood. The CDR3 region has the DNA TGTGCCAGCAGCGTAGTAGGACAGGGAGGAGAGCAGTACTTC. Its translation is CASSVVGQGGEQYF.